The 6 T cell receptor beta chains given below trace back to one sample, sequenced in a study of glioma-infiltrating T cells after dendritic cell vaccination. Stated time point: after dendritic cell vaccination, including at tumor progression/relapse. The data were produced by immunoSEQ multiplex PCR, yet TCRdb's version contains in-frame clones alone and is incomplete. The data contain around 60,000 clones, around nine tenths of them singletons. Material: blood, obtained after dendritic cell vaccination. These receptors came from a human donor with glioblastoma.

This rearrangement joins TRBV6-1 to TRBJ1-1, with 9 bases identical to TRBD1. This CDR3 region has 14 residues. CDR1 is MNHNS, CDR2 SASEGT, per germline. Trimming took 5 bases from V and 5 from J; bases not matched to a gene: 6. Here the CDR3 reads CASSYSTGGTEAFF. CDR3 DNA: TGTGCCAGCAGTTATTCGACAGGGGGAACTGAAGCTTTCTTT.

This clone has just a few counts. V is TRBV6-5 and J is TRBJ2-5; D possibly corresponds to TRBD2 (5 bases). Trimming removed 5 bases from V and 1 base from J, with 5 bases in between. Per germline, CDR1 MNHEY and CDR2 SVGAGI. This CDR3 has 12 residues. The CDR3 spells CASSGSQETQYF. DNA of the CDR3: TGTGCCAGCAGTGGGAGCCAAGAGACCCAGTACTTC.

The chain has TRBV10-1 and TRBJ2-3, with 9 bases lining up with TRBD1. The CDR3 sequence is 15 residues long. V shed 6 bases and J 4 bases; nucleotides not matched to a gene: 8. Germline CDR1 WNHNN, CDR2 SYGVQD (reference sequence). In DNA, the CDR3 is TGCGCCAGCAGCCCCGGACAGGGGAGAGCAGATACGCAGTATTTT. Protein product: CASSPGQGRADTQYF.

The chain has TRBV5-6 and TRBJ1-2; D perhaps matches TRBD1 (6 bases). V gave up 4 bases and J gave up 3 bases, with 13 bases separating them. The CDR3 spans 14 residues. Germline V lookup: CDR1 SGHDT, CDR2 YYEEEE. As DNA, the CDR3 is TGTGCCAGCAGCGCAGGGGTTCGGGACTATGGCTACACCTTC. It specifies CASSAGVRDYGYTF.

The V and J genes are TRBV11-3 and TRBJ2-1; 14 nucleotides line up with TRBD2. This CDR3 comprises 17 residues. Germline V gene lookup returns CDR1 SGHNT and CDR2 YENEEA. J was trimmed by 4 bases and V by 3 bases; bases with no gene match: 5. The DNA for the CDR3 is TGTGCCAGCAGCTTTGGGACTAGCGGGAGTGGTTACAATGAGCAGTTCTTC. This sequence encodes CASSFGTSGSGYNEQFF. Full variable domain (missing parts from reference TRBV11-3 and TRBJ2-1): EAGVVQSPRYKIIEKKQPVAFWCNPISGHNTLYWYLQNLGQGPELLIRYENEEAVDDSQLPKDRFSAERLKGVDSTLKIQPAELGDSAVYLCASSFGTSGSGYNEQFFGPGTRLTVL.

The gene calls are TRBV2 and TRBJ1-5, with D unclear. Looked up from germline, CDR1 is SNHLY and CDR2 is FYNNEI. The CDR3 spans 18 residues. V was shortened by 2 bases and J by 7 bases, with 24 bases between the two germline ends. This chain's CDR3 is CASSELVEGRLKHQPQHF. The CDR3 DNA is TGTGCCAGCAGTGAATTGGTTGAGGGCAGGCTAAAACACCAGCCCCAGCATTTT.